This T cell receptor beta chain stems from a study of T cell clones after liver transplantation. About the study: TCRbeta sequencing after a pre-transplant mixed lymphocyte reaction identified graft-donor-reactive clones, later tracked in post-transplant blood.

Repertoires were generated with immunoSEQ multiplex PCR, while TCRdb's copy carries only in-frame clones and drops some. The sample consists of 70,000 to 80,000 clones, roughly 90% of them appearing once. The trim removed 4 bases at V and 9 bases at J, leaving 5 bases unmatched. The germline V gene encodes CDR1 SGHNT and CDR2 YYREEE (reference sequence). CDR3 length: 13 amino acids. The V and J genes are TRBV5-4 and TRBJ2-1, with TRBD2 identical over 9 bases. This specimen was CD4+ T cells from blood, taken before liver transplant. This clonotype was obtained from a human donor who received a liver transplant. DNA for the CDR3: TGTGCCAGCAGCGCCGGGACTAGCAGTGAGCAGTTCTTC. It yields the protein CASSAGTSSEQFF.